The 16 T cell receptor beta chains given below trace back to one sample, sequenced in a study of T cell changes during pregnancy in multiple sclerosis. Method: immunoSEQ multiplex PCR; TCRdb's copy keeps in-frame clones and lacks some. The table shows approximately 63,000 clones, with 91% occurring only once. This sample comprised peripheral blood, obtained after pregnancy. All receptors come from a female donor in good health, enrolled as a control in a pregnancy study.

The chain joins TRBV2 to TRBJ1-2; tentatively, D is TRBD1 (5 bases). Germline V gives CDR1 SNHLY, CDR2 FYNNEI. The CDR3 spans 13 residues. Trimming took off 6 bases at V and 4 bases at J, with 12 bases between the two ends. CDR3 DNA sequence: TGTGCCAGCAGCCAACGGGGGGTCTATGGCTACACCTTC. Protein sequence: CASSQRGVYGYTF.

The rearrangement links TRBV18 to TRBJ1-1, with D possibly being TRBD1 (6 bases). Trimming shortened V by 5 bases and J by 2 bases, and 12 bases separated the two germline ends. Germline V CDR1 and CDR2: KGHSH, LQKENI. The CDR3 runs 14 residues. CDR3 nucleotides: TGTGCCAGCTCAGATAGGGGGTTCAACACTGAAGCTTTCTTT. Protein: CASSDRGFNTEAFF.

The rearrangement links TRBV29-1 to TRBJ2-2, with TRBD1 matching over 7 bases. CDR1 is SQVTM, CDR2 ANQGSEA, per germline. V shed 1 base, J shed 0 bases, and the junction held 8 bases outside the gene matches. The CDR3 is made up of 17 amino acids. In DNA, the CDR3 is TGCAGCGTTGAAGTCTTGGGACAGAACTCGAACACCGGGGAGCTGTTTTTT. This encodes CSVEVLGQNSNTGELFF.

The gene calls are TRBV19 and TRBJ1-4; D gene ambiguous. Trimming removed 9 bases at V and 8 bases at J, with 19 bases between. The CDR3 totals 14 residues. The V gene's germline CDR1 is LNHDA and CDR2 SQIVND (reference sequence). In DNA, the CDR3 is TGTGCCAGCGACCCCGGGCGGAGGGCGGAAAAACTGTTTTTT. It specifies CASDPGRRAEKLFF. The full variable domain, in which reference TRBV19 and TRBJ1-4 provide the parts outside the CDR3, is DGGITQSPKYLFRKEGQNVTLSCEQNLNHDAMYWYRQDPGQGLRLIYYSQIVNDFQKGDIAEGYSVSREKKESFPLTVTSAQKNPTAFYLCASDPGRRAEKLFFGSGTQLSVL.

V and J are TRBV10-3 and TRBJ1-2, with TRBD1 matching 9 bases. J lost 1 base, V lost 6 bases, and 6 bases had no gene match. Germline CDR1 and CDR2: ENHRY and SYGVKD. The CDR3 contains 15 residues. The CDR3 DNA reads as TGTGCCATCAGACTGGACAGGGGCTTTAACTATGGCTACACCTTC. Translating gives CAIRLDRGFNYGYTF.

This chain connects TRBV12-1 to TRBJ1-5. TRBV12-1 has pseudogene status. This CDR3 is 18 amino acids long. Written as DNA, the CDR3 is TGTGCCAGCAGCGATAATCGGCCAAACAAGAGGAGCAATCAGCCCCAGCATTTT. Its protein is CASSDNRPNKRSNQPQHF.

This clone was detected once. The CDR3 is CASSLWLYGYTF. In nucleotides, the CDR3 is TGTGCCAGCAGCTTGTGGCTCTATGGCTACACCTTC. V and J are TRBV7-6 and TRBJ1-2; D unresolved. The germline V and J ends were trimmed by 3 bases and 4 bases, with 6 bases remaining between them. The CDR3 contains 12 residues. The germline V gene encodes CDR1 SGHVS and CDR2 FNYEAQ.

A single count supports this clone. The chain couples TRBV9 to TRBJ2-3; tentatively, D is TRBD1 (5 bases). Germline V CDR1 and CDR2: SGDLS, YYNGEE. V lost 5 bases, J lost 2 bases, and 15 bases lay in between. The CDR3 consists of 15 residues. The CDR3 here is CASSVEAGLTDTQYF. DNA of the CDR3: TGTGCCAGCAGTGTGGAAGCAGGGCTCACAGATACGCAGTATTTT.

The gene calls are TRBV7-3 and TRBJ1-3; maybe TRBD1 (5 bases). The V gene lost 5 bases and the J gene lost 2 bases, with 16 bases spanning the gap. The germline V gene encodes CDR1 SGHTA and CDR2 FQGTGA. The CDR3 runs 16 residues. CDR3 in amino acids: CASSPSPGGTGNTIYF. CDR3 DNA sequence: TGTGCCAGCAGCCCCAGCCCGGGGGGAACTGGAAACACCATATATTTT.

The gene calls are TRBV7-9 and TRBJ1-1; 7 nucleotides agree with TRBD1. Germline-derived CDR1 and CDR2 are SEHNR and FQNEAQ (reference sequence). The CDR3 consists of 15 residues. The junction had 5 bases not matched to a gene; V was cut back by 4 bases and J by 0 bases. CDR3 nucleotide sequence: TGTGCCAGCAGCTCCGGACAGGCCTTGAACACTGAAGCTTTCTTT. Translation gives CASSSGQALNTEAFF.

The V and J genes are TRBV29-1 and TRBJ1-1; D ambiguous. Looked up from germline, CDR1 is SQVTM and CDR2 is ANQGSEA. The V and J ends lost 6 bases and 0 bases respectively, with 8 bases between them. The CDR3 is 12 residues long. The CDR3 sequence: CSVGGLNTEAFF. The CDR3 region has the DNA TGCAGCGTCGGAGGGTTGAACACTGAAGCTTTCTTT. Looking up the rest from reference TRBV29-1 and TRBJ1-1 gives the full variable domain: SAVISQKPSRDICQRGTSLTIQCQVDSQVTMMFWYRQQPGQSLTLIATANQGSEATYESGFVIDKFPISRPNLTFSTLTVSNMSPEDSSIYLCSVGGLNTEAFFGQGTRLTVV.

The V and J genes are TRBV27 and TRBJ1-2, with TRBD1 as a possible D gene (5 bases). Germline V gene sequence: CDR1 MNHEY, CDR2 SMNVEV (reference sequence). Trimming took off 5 bases at V and 1 base at J, with 14 bases between the two ends. The CDR3 has 15 residues. CDR3 loop: CASSPTRARNYGYTF. The CDR3 region has the DNA TGTGCCAGCAGTCCAACCAGGGCGCGTAACTATGGCTACACCTTC.

This chain connects TRBV5-1 to TRBJ2-2; 8 positions agree with TRBD1. Germline CDR1 and CDR2: SGHRS and YFSETQ. The ends lost 2 bases at V and 5 bases at J; junction bases unmatched: 8. This CDR3 contains 16 residues. The CDR3 sequence is CASSLNAGGKTGELFF. CDR3 nucleotides: TGCGCCAGCAGCTTAAACGCAGGGGGCAAAACCGGGGAGCTGTTTTTT.

CDR3 amino acids: CASSLTGQGSNQPQHF. The CDR3 region has the DNA TGCGCCAGCAGCCTGACAGGACAAGGGAGCAATCAGCCCCAGCATTTT. The genes are TRBV4-1 and TRBJ1-5; TRBD1 might be the D (6 bases). V lost 4 bases and J 1 base, leaving 14 bases between the germline ends. The CDR3 runs to 16 residues. From germline, CDR1 is MGHRA and CDR2 YSYEKL.

On this clone: This CDR3 is also generated by other DNA sequences in the sample. The chain carries TRBV7-9 and TRBJ2-7; D perhaps matches TRBD1 (6 bases). Trimming pared 4 bases from V and 3 bases from J, leaving 7 bases between. Germline V gives CDR1 SEHNR, CDR2 FQNEAQ (reference sequence). The CDR3 is 12 residues long. In nucleotides, the CDR3 is TGTGCCAGCAGCTCACAGGGCTACGAGCAGTACTTC. Translation gives CASSSQGYEQYF.

The CDR3 DNA reads TGTGCCAGCAGCTTAGGACCGGGGGGGGCCAACGTCCTGACTTTC. It yields the protein CASSLGPGGANVLTF. This chain links TRBV7-6 with TRBJ2-6; D perhaps matches TRBD2 (5 bases). The CDR3 has 15 residues. Germline V gene data show CDR1 as SGHVS and CDR2 as FNYEAQ. Trimming took 1 base from V and 4 from J, leaving 8 bases between them.